Listed below are T cell receptor beta chains from one sample, sequenced in a study of T cells after yellow fever vaccination. A single record per CDR3 protein comes from TCRdb applying MiXCR to the 5' RACE reads. The sample yields hundreds of thousands of distinct CDR3 sequences, roughly 12% seen once. This specimen was PBMCs, taken on the day of the yellow fever booster vaccination. The receptors originated from a man aged 25 to 40 who received the YFV17D yellow fever vaccine. CDR3s include the opening cysteine and the closing phenylalanine or tryptophan. The order of the fields is CDR3 protein, CDR3 DNA, J gene, D gene, clone size, V gene. The D gene is left open where the match is weak. Size is stated for part of the rows, as once, few or many counts, or as a class when the clone is expanded.

CDR3: CAISATAANEKLFF
DNA: TGTGCCATCAGTGCTACGGCGGCTAATGAAAAACTGTTTTTT
J: TRBJ1-4
D: NA
size: NA
V: TRBV10-3

CDR3: CASSPGEKETQYF
DNA: TGTGCCAGCAGCCCAGGGGAGAAAGAGACCCAGTACTTC
J: TRBJ2-5
D: NA
size: few
V: TRBV5-6

CDR3: CSVSRQMNTEAFF
DNA: TGCAGTGTTTCCCGACAGATGAACACTGAAGCTTTCTTT
J: TRBJ1-1
D: NA
size: few
V: TRBV20-1

CDR3: CSVEAGWADTQYF
DNA: TGCAGCGTTGAGGCGGGGTGGGCAGATACGCAGTATTTT
J: TRBJ2-3
D: NA
size: few
V: TRBV29-1

CDR3: CASSVTDGIQYF
DNA: TGTGCCAGCAGCGTGACAGATGGCATTCAGTACTTC
J: TRBJ2-4
D: NA
size: few
V: TRBV9

CDR3: CASSPRASGNTIYF
DNA: TGTGCCAGCAGCCCCCGAGCTTCTGGAAACACCATATATTTT
J: TRBJ1-3
D: NA
size: NA
V: TRBV7-2

CDR3: CASSDRTYTDTQYF
DNA: TGCGCCAGCAGCGACCGGACCTACACAGATACGCAGTATTTT
J: TRBJ2-3
D: NA
size: NA
V: TRBV5-1

CDR3: CASSYFSGHNEQFF
DNA: TGTGCCAGCAGTTACTTTAGCGGACACAATGAGCAGTTCTTC
J: TRBJ2-1
D: NA
size: few
V: TRBV6-2/TRBV6-3

CDR3: CASSYSAGRDEQFF
DNA: TGTGCCAGCAGTTACTCCGCGGGCAGGGATGAGCAGTTCTTC
J: TRBJ2-1
D: NA
size: many
V: TRBV6-5

CDR3: CASSPSGGGNTEAFF
DNA: TGTGCCAGCTCACCATCGGGGGGAGGGAACACTGAAGCTTTCTTT
J: TRBJ1-1
D: NA
size: few
V: TRBV18

CDR3: CASSLGQGIGEQYF
DNA: TGCGCCAGCAGCCTGGGACAGGGTATTGGCGAGCAGTACTTC
J: TRBJ2-7
D: TRBD1
size: few
V: TRBV5-1

CDR3: CASSQVGGTSGANEQFF
DNA: TGCGCCAGCAGCCAAGTTGGCGGGACTAGCGGGGCGAATGAGCAGTTCTTC
J: TRBJ2-1
D: TRBD2
size: NA
V: TRBV4-3

CDR3: CASSLALFTGTSGRPPPTQYF
DNA: TGTGCCAGCAGCTTAGCCTTATTTACCGGGACTAGCGGGAGGCCACCCCCTACGCAGTATTTT
J: TRBJ2-3
D: TRBD2
size: NA
V: TRBV11-1

CDR3: CASSGGGYYNEQFF
DNA: TGTGCCAGCAGTGGGGGGGGTTACTACAATGAGCAGTTCTTC
J: TRBJ2-1
D: TRBD2
size: few
V: TRBV12-3/TRBV12-4

CDR3: CASSLVRADTQYF
DNA: TGTGCCAGCAGCTTAGTGCGAGCAGATACGCAGTATTTT
J: TRBJ2-3
D: NA
size: NA
V: TRBV7-2

CDR3: CASSYPRRGDSYEQYF
DNA: TGTGCCAGCAGTTATCCGCGGCGGGGGGATTCCTACGAGCAGTACTTC
J: TRBJ2-7
D: TRBD2
size: few
V: TRBV6-2/TRBV6-3

CDR3: CASSLGGGSNTEAFF
DNA: TGTGCCAGCAGCTTAGGAGGGGGTTCGAACACTGAAGCTTTCTTT
J: TRBJ1-1
D: NA
size: NA
V: TRBV7-8

CDR3: CASSRDRSDYGYTF
DNA: TGTGCCAGCAGCCGGGACAGGTCTGACTATGGCTACACCTTC
J: TRBJ1-2
D: TRBD1
size: NA
V: TRBV4-2

CDR3: CASSPISGLAGGPGTGELFF
DNA: TGTGCCAGCAGCCCAATCTCCGGACTAGCGGGAGGGCCAGGGACCGGGGAGCTGTTTTTT
J: TRBJ2-2
D: TRBD2
size: NA
V: TRBV11-2

CDR3: CASSPLEGPYNEQFF
DNA: TGTGCCAGCAGCCCCTTGGAGGGCCCCTACAATGAGCAGTTCTTC
J: TRBJ2-1
D: NA
size: many
V: TRBV4-2

CDR3: CASSQSSGAYEQYF
DNA: TGTGCCAGCAGCCAAAGTTCAGGGGCCTACGAGCAGTACTTC
J: TRBJ2-7
D: NA
size: NA
V: TRBV3-1

CDR3: CSARVGTTNEKLFF
DNA: TGCAGTGCAAGAGTTGGCACAACTAATGAAAAACTGTTTTTT
J: TRBJ1-4
D: NA
size: many
V: TRBV20-1

CDR3: CASSYQAGRTDTQYF
DNA: TGTGCCAGCAGCTATCAAGCGGGTCGCACAGATACGCAGTATTTT
J: TRBJ2-3
D: NA
size: few
V: TRBV5-6

CDR3: CASSSWDSQETQYF
DNA: TGTGCCAGCAGTTCCTGGGACAGCCAAGAGACCCAGTACTTC
J: TRBJ2-5
D: TRBD1
size: NA
V: TRBV6-5

CDR3: CASSIRAFGFF
DNA: TGTGCCAGTAGTATCCGGGCGTTTGGGTTTTTT
J: TRBJ1-4
D: NA
size: NA
V: TRBV19

CDR3: CASSPRTVGNTEAFF
DNA: TGTGCCAGCTCACCGAGGACCGTTGGGAACACTGAAGCTTTCTTT
J: TRBJ1-1
D: NA
size: NA
V: TRBV18

CDR3: CSAQEDTNNQPQHF
DNA: TGCAGTGCCCAGGAGGACACCAATAATCAGCCCCAGCATTTT
J: TRBJ1-5
D: NA
size: NA
V: TRBV20-1

CDR3: CASSDSYGYTF
DNA: TGTGCCAGCAGTGACAGCTATGGCTACACCTTC
J: TRBJ1-2
D: NA
size: NA
V: TRBV6-4

CDR3: CASSKGQVTSGANVLTF
DNA: TGTGCCAGCAGTAAGGGACAGGTAACCTCTGGGGCCAACGTCCTGACTTTC
J: TRBJ2-6
D: TRBD1
size: few
V: TRBV27

CDR3: CASSPTGPAYEQYF
DNA: TGTGCCAGCTCACCGACAGGCCCTGCCTACGAGCAGTACTTC
J: TRBJ2-7
D: NA
size: few
V: TRBV18

CDR3: CASTPGPLAGEQYF
DNA: TGTGCCAGCACACCGGGCCCTTTGGCTGGCGAGCAGTACTTC
J: TRBJ2-7
D: NA
size: few
V: TRBV6-1

CDR3: CASSLRAGATDTQYF
DNA: TGTGCCAGCAGCTTAAGAGCGGGAGCCACAGATACGCAGTATTTT
J: TRBJ2-3
D: TRBD2
size: NA
V: TRBV7-3

CDR3: CASSRDYSYEQYF
DNA: TGTGCCAGCAGTCGGGACTACTCCTACGAGCAGTACTTC
J: TRBJ2-7
D: TRBD2
size: many
V: TRBV12-3/TRBV12-4

CDR3: CASSLGTGWGVIYEQYF
DNA: TGCGCCAGCAGCTTGGGGACAGGATGGGGCGTAATCTACGAGCAGTACTTC
J: TRBJ2-7
D: TRBD1
size: NA
V: TRBV5-1

CDR3: CSASLVEPYEQYF
DNA: TGCAGTGCTAGCCTGGTGGAGCCCTACGAGCAGTACTTC
J: TRBJ2-7
D: NA
size: few
V: TRBV20-1

CDR3: CSGRRVQNEKLFF
DNA: TGCAGTGGGAGGCGGGTCCAAAATGAAAAACTGTTTTTT
J: TRBJ1-4
D: NA
size: few
V: TRBV20-1

CDR3: CASSLLRSNSPLHF
DNA: TGTGCCAGCAGCCTCTTAAGAAGTAATTCACCCCTCCACTTT
J: TRBJ1-6
D: NA
size: NA
V: TRBV7-2

CDR3: CASSLEGTSSYNEQFF
DNA: TGTGCCAGCAGCTTAGAAGGGACTAGCTCCTACAATGAGCAGTTCTTC
J: TRBJ2-1
D: TRBD2
size: NA
V: TRBV7-8

CDR3: CASSFSRDGTTLSSYEQYF
DNA: TGTGCCAGCAGTTTCAGTCGGGACGGGACTACCCTCAGCTCCTACGAGCAGTACTTC
J: TRBJ2-7
D: TRBD2
size: NA
V: TRBV28

CDR3: CASWGYNEQFF
DNA: TGTGCCAGCTGGGGATACAATGAGCAGTTCTTC
J: TRBJ2-1
D: NA
size: NA
V: TRBV25-1

CDR3: CASSPPGQGVYEQYF
DNA: TGTGCCAGCAGCCCCCCGGGACAGGGGGTGTACGAGCAGTACTTC
J: TRBJ2-7
D: TRBD1
size: many
V: TRBV7-2

CDR3: CASSSPDRDNEKLFF
DNA: TGTGCCAGCAGTTCCCCGGACAGGGATAATGAAAAACTGTTTTTT
J: TRBJ1-4
D: TRBD1
size: NA
V: TRBV2

CDR3: CASSQELRAGGLYIQYF
DNA: TGCGCCAGCAGCCAAGAGCTGAGGGCAGGGGGCTTATACATTCAGTACTTC
J: TRBJ2-4
D: TRBD1
size: few
V: TRBV4-3

CDR3: CASSYGQRPSTRRETQYF
DNA: TGTGCCAGCAGTTACGGGCAGCGGCCATCTACCCGAAGGGAGACCCAGTACTTC
J: TRBJ2-5
D: NA
size: NA
V: TRBV6-5

CDR3: CASTPGLYNEQFF
DNA: TGTGCCAGCACCCCGGGACTCTACAATGAGCAGTTCTTC
J: TRBJ2-1
D: NA
size: many
V: TRBV5-6

CDR3: CASSQVTGGHEQYF
DNA: TGTGCCAGCAGCCAAGTGACAGGAGGCCACGAGCAGTACTTC
J: TRBJ2-7
D: NA
size: few
V: TRBV3-1

CDR3: CASSSGSTTYTEAFF
DNA: TGCGCCAGCAGCTCAGGGAGTACAACGTACACTGAAGCTTTCTTT
J: TRBJ1-1
D: NA
size: NA
V: TRBV5-1

CDR3: CASRGRVAYNEQFF
DNA: TGTGCCAGCCGCGGGAGAGTGGCCTACAATGAGCAGTTCTTC
J: TRBJ2-1
D: TRBD2
size: few
V: TRBV27

CDR3: CASSYSTSGLTYNEQFF
DNA: TGTGCCAGCAGTTACTCGACTAGCGGGCTTACCTACAATGAGCAGTTCTTC
J: TRBJ2-1
D: TRBD2
size: few
V: TRBV6-2/TRBV6-3

CDR3: CASSVGVVNTDTQYF
DNA: TGTGCCAGCAGCGTAGGAGTAGTGAACACAGATACGCAGTATTTT
J: TRBJ2-3
D: NA
size: few
V: TRBV9

CDR3: CASRQAGSLGETQYF
DNA: TGTGCCAGCAGACAAGCGGGATCCCTAGGAGAGACCCAGTACTTC
J: TRBJ2-5
D: TRBD2
size: few
V: TRBV6-2/TRBV6-3

CDR3: CASEGHLNYGYTF
DNA: TGTGCCAGCGAGGGACATTTGAACTATGGCTACACCTTC
J: TRBJ1-2
D: NA
size: NA
V: TRBV6-1

CDR3: CATSDSTSGRAGYNEQFF
DNA: TGTGCCACCAGTGATTCGACTAGCGGGAGGGCTGGGTACAATGAGCAGTTCTTC
J: TRBJ2-1
D: TRBD2
size: NA
V: TRBV24-1

CDR3: CASSTGGQMYTGELFF
DNA: TGTGCCAGCAGTACAGGGGGCCAGATGTACACCGGGGAGCTGTTTTTT
J: TRBJ2-2
D: TRBD1
size: NA
V: TRBV27

CDR3: CASSPSLAGGPAYNEQFF
DNA: TGTGCCAGCAGCCCGTCGCTAGCGGGAGGGCCGGCCTACAATGAGCAGTTCTTC
J: TRBJ2-1
D: TRBD2
size: few
V: TRBV14

CDR3: CSAPDRGNQETQYF
DNA: TGCAGTGCACCGGACAGGGGCAACCAAGAGACCCAGTACTTC
J: TRBJ2-5
D: TRBD1
size: few
V: TRBV20-1

CDR3: CASSFRINQPQHF
DNA: TGTGCCAGCAGTTTTCGGATTAATCAGCCCCAGCATTTT
J: TRBJ1-5
D: NA
size: few
V: TRBV27

CDR3: CASSNIAGPRADTQYF
DNA: TGTGCCAGTAGTAATATAGCGGGACCGCGAGCGGATACGCAGTATTTT
J: TRBJ2-3
D: TRBD2
size: NA
V: TRBV19

CDR3: CASSSTGVAEVYNEQFF
DNA: TGTGCCAGCAGTTCAACCGGGGTAGCGGAGGTGTACAATGAGCAGTTCTTC
J: TRBJ2-1
D: NA
size: few
V: TRBV12-3/TRBV12-4

CDR3: CAWSVRARLVF
DNA: TGTGCCTGGAGTGTACGCGCCCGATTAGTCTTC
J: TRBJ2-7
D: NA
size: few
V: TRBV30